The T cell receptor (beta chain) under discussion was sequenced for a study of OX40 agonist ivuxolimab in advanced cancers. Study-level findings and limits: Certain nonresponders additionally had low normalized T-cell clonal expansion. The CD4+ and CD8+ T cells in the blood had expanded clonally by week 6 at 0.1 to 3.0 mg/kg. Relative to CD4+ cells, CD8+ T cells on average had more expanded clones.

Produced via immunoSEQ multiplex PCR; TCRdb's table is partial and in-frame only. In the table there are 65,000 or so clones, more than 85% of which are singletons. The CDR3 consists of 16 residues. Germline loops: CDR1 MGHRA, CDR2 YSYEKL. Between the trimmed V and J ends, which lost 3 bases and 0 bases, there was a span of 15 bases. With regard to this clone: Its specificity is not known.

The input for sequencing was CD4+ or CD8+ T cells sorted from blood, taken in a trial of the OX40 agonist ivuxolimab. The receptor was derived from an adult with an advanced solid tumor such as melanoma, head and neck, liver or kidney cancer. The chain couples TRBV4-1 to TRBJ2-7; D might be TRBD1 or TRBD2, each matching 6 bases. CDR3 DNA sequence: TGCGCCAGCAGCCATGACGGAGGGGGGAGCTCCTACGAGCAGTACTTC. Protein sequence: CASSHDGGGSSYEQYF.